These 13 T cell receptor beta chains share one sample of origin, sequenced in a study of CD8 T cells in ankylosing spondylitis. MiXCR was run by TCRdb on the 5' RACE reads, yielding one entry per CDR3 protein. The repertoire holds approximately 440,000 distinct CDR3 sequences, roughly a sixth seen once, with 1% in the top ten. Findings of the study overall: Blood of patients with ankylosing spondylitis appeared to be characterized by a TCR beta motif of roughly eight highly homologous variants.

Which antigens these TCRs recognize remains unknown. Sequenced: blood, either unsorted or a sorted T cell fraction (not recorded which). These receptors originate from a male donor with ankylosing spondylitis.

The sample holds a few counts of this clonotype. The V gene is TRBV3-1, the J gene TRBJ2-1, with D possibly matching TRBD2 (6 bases). Germline values: CDR1 LGHDT, CDR2 YNNKEL (reference sequence). V gave up 4 bases and J gave up 15 bases, with 19 bases separating them. The CDR3 is 13 residues long. The CDR3 DNA follows: TGTGCCAGCAGCCTGAAAACACATGCGGGGCTGTTCTTC. Translating it yields CASSLKTHAGLFF.

This clonotype was picked up many times. This chain connects TRBV12-3 or TRBV12-4 to TRBJ2-1, with D possibly TRBD2 on 6 matching bases. The CDR3 sequence is 16 residues long. V was cut by 6 bases and J by 8 bases, with 23 bases left in between. CDR3 loop: CASRSPLALRTDEQFF. DNA for the CDR3: TGTGCCAGCAGGTCCCCCCTAGCGCTGAGGACCGATGAGCAGTTCTTC.

The chain combines TRBV30 with TRBJ1-5, with D tentatively TRBD1 (6 bases). The CDR3 totals 13 residues. Trimming shortened V by 5 bases and J by 7 bases, and 15 bases separated the two germline ends. The germline V gene encodes CDR1 GTSNPN and CDR2 SVGIG (reference sequence). CDR3 protein: CAWGTGPGQPQHF. CDR3 nucleotide sequence: TGTGCCTGGGGTACAGGGCCTGGCCAGCCCCAGCATTTT.

The chain employs TRBV5-5 and TRBJ2-7; 8 bases align to TRBD1. Germline V gene data show CDR1 as SGHKS and CDR2 as YYEKEE (reference sequence). This CDR3 contains 16 residues. Trimming removed 2 bases from V and 6 bases from J; junction bases left unmatched: 13. The CDR3 coding sequence is TGTGCCAGCAGCTTCAACCCCGGGACAGGAGGACTCGAGCAGTACTTC. It is translated as CASSFNPGTGGLEQYF.

This clonotype was detected many times. The CDR3 DNA is TGTGCCAGCAGTTTAGGGAGCGGGGCGAACACCGGGGAGCTGTTTTTT. It translates to CASSLGSGANTGELFF. The V gene is TRBV12-3 or TRBV12-4, the J gene TRBJ2-2; 7 bases agree with TRBD2. The CDR3 has 16 residues. After removal of 1 base from V and 0 bases from J, the junction contained 2 bases not matched to a gene.

The chain couples TRBV4-2 to TRBJ2-7; 10 bases are a match to TRBD2. Losses at the gene ends were 4 bases for V and 3 bases for J; bases not matched to a gene: 9. Looked up from germline, CDR1 is LGHNA and CDR2 is YNFKEQ. The CDR3 contains 16 residues. In DNA form, the CDR3 reads TGTGCCAGCAGCCGGAACCTACTAGCGGGACTCTACGAGCAGTACTTC. This codes for CASSRNLLAGLYEQYF.

This clonotype has more than one count but fewer than ten. V is TRBV7-9 and J is TRBJ2-1, with a weak D call TRBD1 (6 bases). Trimming cost V 3 bases and J 6 bases, with 15 bases left between them. Germline V gives CDR1 SEHNR, CDR2 FQNEAQ (reference sequence). This CDR3 is built from 15 residues. The CDR3 DNA follows: TGTGCCAGCAGCTTTCAGGGGCAGGAGTTCAATGAGCAGTTCTTC. Translated, it gives CASSFQGQEFNEQFF.

The chain couples TRBV5-1 to TRBJ2-3, with a tentative D call TRBD1 (6 bases). Trimming took off 4 bases at V and 2 bases at J, with 20 bases between the two ends. The CDR3 is 17 residues long. CDR1 SGHRS and CDR2 YFSETQ come from the germline V gene. The CDR3 nucleotides read TGCGCCAGCAGCCCCGCCGGGACACCCCGGGACACAGATACGCAGTATTTT. Amino acids: CASSPAGTPRDTDTQYF.

This clonotype was seen repeatedly, ten times or more. V is TRBV20-1 and J is TRBJ2-1; D is ambiguous. The CDR3 length is 15 residues. With 6 bases removed from V and 0 bases from J, the gap between germline ends came to 15 bases. Germline CDR1 and CDR2: DFQATT and SNEGSKA (reference sequence). The CDR3 protein is CSAPEVQSSYNEQFF. CDR3 nucleotides: TGCAGTGCCCCTGAGGTCCAGAGCTCCTACAATGAGCAGTTCTTC.

The chain employs TRBV6-4 and TRBJ1-5; 7 nucleotides agree with TRBD1. This CDR3 has 16 amino acids. Losses at the gene ends were 0 bases for V and 4 bases for J; bases not matched to a gene: 6. Looked up from germline, CDR1 is MRHNA and CDR2 is SNTAGT. The CDR3 DNA reads as TGTGCCAGCAGTGACTCGGGTCAGGGGGGGAATCAGCCCCAGCATTTT. Its translation is CASSDSGQGGNQPQHF.

This clonotype was detected many times. The chain links TRBV29-1 to TRBJ2-2, with a tentative D call TRBD2 (5 bases). The CDR3 contains 11 residues. V lost 7 bases and J 6 bases, leaving 9 bases between the germline ends. Germline V lookup: CDR1 SQVTM, CDR2 ANQGSEA. The CDR3 reads CSAWRAGELFF. The CDR3 DNA reads TGCAGCGCCTGGCGGGCCGGGGAGCTGTTTTTT.

V is TRBV10-3 and J is TRBJ2-7, with no clear D. The CDR3 is 15 amino acids. V gave up 0 bases and J gave up 5 bases, with 14 bases separating them. The germline gives CDR1 ENHRY, CDR2 SYGVKD. The CDR3 nucleotides are TGTGCCATCAGTGAGTCCGACCCCCCAGCCGACGAGCAGTACTTC. It encodes CAISESDPPADEQYF.

This clonotype was seen repeatedly, ten times or more. J is TRBJ1-5 and V is TRBV20-1, with unresolved D. The germline V gene has CDR1 DFQATT and CDR2 SNEGSKA (reference sequence). The CDR3 length is 15 residues. V lost 0 bases and J 2 bases, leaving 11 bases between the germline ends. The CDR3 DNA is TGCAGTGCTAGAGAAGGCACACCAGGCAATCAGCCCCAGCATTTT. It is translated as CSAREGTPGNQPQHF.